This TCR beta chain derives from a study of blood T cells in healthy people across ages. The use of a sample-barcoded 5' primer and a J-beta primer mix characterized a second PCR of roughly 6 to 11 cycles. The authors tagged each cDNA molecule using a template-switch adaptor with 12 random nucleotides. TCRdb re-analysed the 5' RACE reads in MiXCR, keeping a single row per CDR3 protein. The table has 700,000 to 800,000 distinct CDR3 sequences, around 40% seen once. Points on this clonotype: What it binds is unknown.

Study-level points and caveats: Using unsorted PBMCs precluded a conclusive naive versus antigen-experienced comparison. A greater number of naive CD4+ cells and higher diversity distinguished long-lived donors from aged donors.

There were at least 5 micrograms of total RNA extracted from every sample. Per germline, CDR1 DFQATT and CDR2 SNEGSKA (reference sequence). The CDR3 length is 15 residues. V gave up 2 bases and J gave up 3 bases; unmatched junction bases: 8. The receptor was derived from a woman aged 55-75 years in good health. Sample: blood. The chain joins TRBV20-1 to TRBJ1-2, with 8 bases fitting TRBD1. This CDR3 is CSARSGRGHDYGYTF. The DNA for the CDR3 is TGCAGTGCTAGAAGTGGCAGGGGGCATGACTATGGCTACACCTTC.